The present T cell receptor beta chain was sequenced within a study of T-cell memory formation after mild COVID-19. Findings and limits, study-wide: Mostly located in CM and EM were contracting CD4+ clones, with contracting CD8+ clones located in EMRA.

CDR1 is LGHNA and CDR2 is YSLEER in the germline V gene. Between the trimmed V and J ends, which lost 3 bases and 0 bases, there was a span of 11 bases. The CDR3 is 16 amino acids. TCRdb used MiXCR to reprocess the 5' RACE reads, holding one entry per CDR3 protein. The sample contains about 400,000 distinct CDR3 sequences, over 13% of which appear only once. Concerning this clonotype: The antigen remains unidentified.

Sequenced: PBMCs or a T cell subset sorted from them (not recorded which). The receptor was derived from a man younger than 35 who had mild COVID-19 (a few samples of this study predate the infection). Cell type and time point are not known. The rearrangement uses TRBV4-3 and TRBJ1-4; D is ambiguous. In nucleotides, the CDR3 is TGCGCCAGCAGCCAGGACGGGAGGTCAACTAATGAAAAACTGTTTTTT. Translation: CASSQDGRSTNEKLFF.